These T cell receptor beta chains were read from a single sample in a study of blood T cell repertoires in COVID-19. This table comes from immunoSEQ multiplex PCR, and its TCRdb copy is limited to in-frame clones, with some not included. The sample has about 290,000 clones; around 90% are singletons. Sequenced: PBMCs or T cells enriched from blood (not recorded which). These TCRs come from a woman in her thirties or forties who had recovered from COVID-19. Both conserved end residues are part of each CDR3. The order of the fields is D gene, V gene, CDR3 protein. D genes are given only for firm matches.

d_call: -; v_call: TRBV12-3/TRBV12-4; cdr3_aa: CASRSTDNYGYTF
d_call: TRBD1; v_call: TRBV6-6; cdr3_aa: CASSPTGARGNEQFF
d_call: -; v_call: TRBV14; cdr3_aa: CASSHVGNTEAFF
d_call: TRBD2; v_call: TRBV6-2/TRBV6-3; cdr3_aa: CASSYGEGSSGKSYSYNEQFF
d_call: -; v_call: TRBV4-1; cdr3_aa: CASSQAPPGGRGNQPQHF
d_call: -; v_call: TRBV25-1; cdr3_aa: CASSGSRDQHF
d_call: -; v_call: TRBV19; cdr3_aa: CASSIWASTQETQYF
d_call: -; v_call: TRBV9; cdr3_aa: CASSVETGQTYEQYF
d_call: TRBD2; v_call: TRBV6-5; cdr3_aa: CACQRGSSYEQYF
d_call: TRBD2; v_call: TRBV6-5; cdr3_aa: CASSLAGKDTQYF
d_call: -; v_call: TRBV27; cdr3_aa: CASSQDPREGEKLFF
d_call: -; v_call: TRBV6-4; cdr3_aa: CASSDSAGSYNEQFF
d_call: TRBD1; v_call: TRBV4-3; cdr3_aa: CASSQDGTGQGAFF
d_call: -; v_call: TRBV27; cdr3_aa: CASSPRTAALTF
d_call: -; v_call: TRBV6-5; cdr3_aa: CASSYDGGDEQFF
d_call: TRBD1; v_call: TRBV6-1; cdr3_aa: CASSWDHRGEQYF
d_call: -; v_call: TRBV6-1; cdr3_aa: CASSELRVGWDTDTQYF
d_call: TRBD2; v_call: TRBV28; cdr3_aa: CASNYRSSGSLYEQYF
d_call: -; v_call: TRBV11-2; cdr3_aa: CASSNAMYQPQHF
d_call: -; v_call: TRBV15; cdr3_aa: CATSRARYGYTF
d_call: -; v_call: TRBV18; cdr3_aa: CASSPTANTEAFF
d_call: TRBD2; v_call: TRBV6-5; cdr3_aa: CASSYSKASGSYEQFF
d_call: TRBD1; v_call: TRBV24-1; cdr3_aa: CATSDPRDRLTSSGNTIYF
d_call: TRBD1; v_call: TRBV30; cdr3_aa: CAWSRDREINTIYF
d_call: TRBD1; v_call: TRBV6-5; cdr3_aa: CASSTQGARVDTQYF
d_call: -; v_call: TRBV27; cdr3_aa: CASSLYDRTNSGANVLTF
d_call: -; v_call: TRBV10-3; cdr3_aa: CAISIGGSYNEQFF
d_call: TRBD2; v_call: TRBV6-2/TRBV6-3; cdr3_aa: CASSHGGGTPNEQFF
d_call: TRBD1; v_call: TRBV9; cdr3_aa: CASSPRTGIYTGELFF
d_call: -; v_call: TRBV18; cdr3_aa: CASSPSTGNTEAFF
d_call: -; v_call: TRBV7-9; cdr3_aa: CASSSKGGNTEAFF
d_call: TRBD2; v_call: TRBV5-1; cdr3_aa: CASSLAGTSGSNEQFF
d_call: -; v_call: TRBV9; cdr3_aa: CASSVEGIGELFF
d_call: TRBD2; v_call: TRBV24-1; cdr3_aa: CATSDSGLAYNNEQFF
d_call: TRBD1; v_call: TRBV5-1; cdr3_aa: CASSTSGTGGGEQYF
d_call: -; v_call: TRBV14; cdr3_aa: CASSRGANEKLFF
d_call: -; v_call: TRBV18; cdr3_aa: CASSPPGARETQYF
d_call: -; v_call: TRBV12-3/TRBV12-4; cdr3_aa: CASSPLETQYF
d_call: -; v_call: TRBV19; cdr3_aa: CASSLRVRITEAFF
d_call: TRBD1; v_call: TRBV7-9; cdr3_aa: CASDLGQGTYGYTF
d_call: TRBD1; v_call: TRBV5-1; cdr3_aa: CASSKAGQGATDTQYF
d_call: TRBD2; v_call: TRBV12-5; cdr3_aa: CASGPFGLAGSGTGELFF
d_call: -; v_call: TRBV2; cdr3_aa: CASSITGYEQYF
d_call: -; v_call: TRBV4-1; cdr3_aa: CASSSPGTQNTEAFF
d_call: TRBD1; v_call: TRBV19; cdr3_aa: CASKTGGKTNTEAFF
d_call: -; v_call: TRBV11-2; cdr3_aa: CASRHFGGDGNNEQFF
d_call: -; v_call: TRBV5-1; cdr3_aa: CASSLESGSYNEQFF
d_call: -; v_call: TRBV12-3/TRBV12-4; cdr3_aa: CASRGKTYGYTF
d_call: TRBD2; v_call: TRBV9; cdr3_aa: CASSPSPAGTSGLNEQFF
d_call: -; v_call: TRBV15; cdr3_aa: CATREDGNNQPQHF
d_call: TRBD1; v_call: TRBV5-1; cdr3_aa: CASSLQGALYEQYF
d_call: -; v_call: TRBV9; cdr3_aa: CASSARQGTEAFF
d_call: -; v_call: TRBV6-5; cdr3_aa: CASSYSYNPMNTEAFF